The 19 T cell receptor beta chains below were found in one sample sequenced in a study of blood T cell repertoires in COVID-19. Repertoires were generated with immunoSEQ multiplex PCR, while TCRdb's copy carries only in-frame clones and drops some. The sample carries a few hundred thousand clones, 80% to 90% recorded once. The material sequenced was PBMCs or T cells enriched from blood (not recorded which). The receptors stem from a woman aged 45-65 years who had been exposed to COVID-19.

This chain links TRBV4-1 with TRBJ1-4, with TRBD1 matching 8 bases. The CDR3 is 14 residues long. J gave up 10 bases and V 2 bases, and 6 bases lay outside the gene matches. Germline-derived CDR1 and CDR2 are MGHRA and YSYEKL. The CDR3 loop reads CASSQPGQGGKLFF. CDR3 in DNA: TGCGCCAGCAGCCAACCCGGACAGGGAGGAAAACTGTTTTTT.

The gene calls are TRBV19 and TRBJ2-7; 11 bases fit TRBD1. The CDR3 is made up of 15 amino acids. CDR1 is LNHDA, CDR2 SQIVND, per germline (reference sequence). Germline trimming cut 3 bases from V and 4 bases from J; bases unmatched to any gene: 5. Here the CDR3 DNA reads TGTGCCAGTAGTATTCCGGGACAGGGGGTATACGAGCAGTACTTC. Its protein is CASSIPGQGVYEQYF.

The chain uses TRBV12-5 and TRBJ1-5, with TRBD1 identical over 7 bases. The V and J ends lost 2 bases and 2 bases, in that order; junction bases with no gene match: 6. Germline V CDR1 and CDR2: LGHNT, FRNRAP. This CDR3 is built from 16 residues. Here the CDR3 DNA reads TGTGCTAGTGGTTTGAATACAGGGGTGGGCAATCAGCCCCAGCATTTT. Translation: CASGLNTGVGNQPQHF.

This rearrangement joins TRBV5-4 to TRBJ1-2; a possible D gene is TRBD1 (6 bases). V was pared by 0 bases and J by 8 bases, with 17 bases between. The CDR3 totals 15 residues. In germline, CDR1 is SGHNT, CDR2 YYREEE (reference sequence). The CDR3 coding sequence is TGTGCCAGCAGCTTGGCCCAGGGGTGGGAGAGGGGCTACACCTTC. It translates to CASSLAQGWERGYTF.

The chain joins TRBV19 to TRBJ1-2; weak D call: TRBD1 (5 bases). The CDR3 spans 14 residues. V dropped 5 bases and J dropped 1 base, with 11 bases sitting between them. The germline gives CDR1 LNHDA, CDR2 SQIVND (reference sequence). The CDR3 protein is CASSGAGINYGYTF. CDR3 DNA sequence: TGTGCCAGTAGTGGGGCAGGGATTAACTATGGCTACACCTTC.

The V gene is TRBV11-2, the J gene TRBJ1-2; perhaps TRBD1 as D (6 bases). The CDR3 runs 16 residues. V was clipped by 5 bases and J by 3 bases, with 19 bases between them. Germline loops: CDR1 SGHAT, CDR2 FQNNGV. CDR3 sequence reads: CASSQSRGAGYYGYTF. CDR3 DNA: TGTGCCAGCAGCCAATCACGGGGGGCCGGGTACTATGGCTACACCTTC.

V gene TRBV5-1 combines with J gene TRBJ2-7, with 10 positions matching TRBD1. J was trimmed by 7 bases and V by 3 bases; bases with no gene match: 10. Germline V CDR1 and CDR2: SGHRS, YFSETQ. The CDR3 totals 15 residues. The CDR3: CASSSTTGGSGEQYF. Here the CDR3 DNA reads TGCGCCAGCAGCTCCACGACAGGGGGCTCGGGTGAGCAGTACTTC.

This clone was seen just once. The genes are TRBV5-1 and TRBJ2-7; perhaps TRBD2 as D (5 bases). Trimming cost V 4 bases and J 1 base, with 9 bases left between them. The CDR3 totals 13 residues. Germline V gene data show CDR1 as SGHRS and CDR2 as YFSETQ. CDR3 residues: CASSGGVSYEQYF. The CDR3, as DNA: TGCGCCAGCAGCGGAGGAGTGTCCTACGAGCAGTACTTC.

This clone was observed a few times. V and J are TRBV9 and TRBJ1-2; 8 positions agree with TRBD1. The CDR3 extends over 14 amino acids. Germline trimming cut 3 bases from V and 9 bases from J; bases unmatched to any gene: 10. Germline values: CDR1 SGDLS, CDR2 YYNGEE. In DNA form, the CDR3 reads TGTGCCAGCAGCGAGGGATCCAGGGGGCGCAGCTACACCTTC. As protein: CASSEGSRGRSYTF.

V and J are TRBV18 and TRBJ2-7, with 7 bases fitting TRBD1. In germline, CDR1 is KGHSH, CDR2 LQKENI. J gave up 3 bases and V 0 bases, and 8 bases lay outside the gene matches. The CDR3 has 16 residues. The CDR3 loop reads CASSPPTRQGNYEQYF. In DNA form, the CDR3 reads TGTGCCAGCTCACCACCTACTCGACAGGGAAACTACGAGCAGTACTTC.

The chain recombines TRBV5-1 with TRBJ1-1, with 7 bases fitting TRBD1. After removal of 3 bases from V and 0 bases from J, the junction contained 14 bases not matched to a gene. Per the germline V gene, CDR1 is SGHRS and CDR2 is YFSETQ. The CDR3 covers 18 residues. The chain's CDR3 is CASSSYRDRLNMNTEAFF. The CDR3 region has the DNA TGCGCCAGCAGCTCTTACCGGGACAGACTGAACATGAACACTGAAGCTTTCTTT.

For this clone: The sample contains more than one DNA sequence encoding this CDR3. The chain carries TRBV5-1 and TRBJ2-5; D call uncertain. Germline V gene sequence: CDR1 SGHRS, CDR2 YFSETQ. V lost 4 bases, J lost 1 base, and 5 bases lay in between. The CDR3 has 12 residues. The CDR3 reads CASSRGQETQYF. DNA of the CDR3: TGCGCCAGCAGCCGCGGCCAAGAGACCCAGTACTTC.

The chain combines TRBV25-1 with TRBJ2-7; D is uncertain. Germline V gives CDR1 MGHDK, CDR2 SYGVNS. CDR3 length: 15 amino acids. The germline V and J ends were trimmed by 7 bases and 4 bases, with 20 bases remaining between them. CDR3 sequence (DNA): TGTGCCAGCAACCAATTTGGATACCTAGAGTACGAGCAGTACTTC. Its protein is CASNQFGYLEYEQYF.

This chain joins TRBV6-5 and TRBJ1-2, with a tentative D call TRBD1 (5 bases). V dropped 7 bases and J dropped 7 bases, with 13 bases sitting between them. Germline V lookup: CDR1 MNHEY, CDR2 SVGAGI. CDR3 length: 12 residues. This CDR3 reads CASTPTGGGYTF. Written as DNA, the CDR3 is TGTGCCAGCACTCCAACGGGGGGTGGCTACACCTTC.

This clone was counted a single time. This chain uses TRBV19 with TRBJ1-2; TRBD1 agrees at 10 bases. There are 16 residues in the CDR3. CDR1 and CDR2 (germline): LNHDA, SQIVND (reference sequence). After removal of 3 bases from V and 5 bases from J, the junction contained 9 bases not matched to a gene. The CDR3 DNA reads TGTGCCAGTAGTATTTCCCAAGACAGGGGGCTATATGGCTACACCTTC. It codes for CASSISQDRGLYGYTF.

This clone appeared a few times. V is TRBV12-3 or TRBV12-4 and J is TRBJ2-7; a possible D gene is TRBD1 (5 bases). The CDR3 consists of 13 residues. V shed 6 bases and J shed 3 bases, with 12 bases lying between them. CDR3 sequence (DNA): TGTGCCAGCAGGCCTACAGGCGGCTACGAGCAGTACTTC. This gives the protein CASRPTGGYEQYF.

The chain combines TRBV5-6 with TRBJ1-6; D is unresolved. The CDR3 consists of 12 residues. Trimming left V 1 base short and J 10 bases short, with 6 bases between. Germline lookup yields CDR1 SGHDT and CDR2 YYEEEE. The CDR3 loop reads CASSLQKSPLHF. CDR3 coding DNA: TGTGCCAGCAGCTTGCAGAAATCACCCCTCCACTTT.

The gene calls are TRBV27 and TRBJ2-3, with TRBD2 matching over 13 bases. Germline CDR1 and CDR2: MNHEY and SMNVEV (reference sequence). The J segment lost 1 base and the V segment lost 6 bases, leaving 16 bases of the junction unmatched. The CDR3 runs 20 residues. The DNA of the CDR3 is TGTGCCAGCAGCATTCTGGTGGGTGGACTAGCGGGGGCCCGCACAGATACGCAGTATTTT. It yields the protein CASSILVGGLAGARTDTQYF.

This rearrangement joins TRBV4-3 to TRBJ2-3; 7 bases are shared with TRBD2. Unmatched junction bases numbered 4, after V lost 2 bases and J lost 2 bases. CDR1 is LGHNA, CDR2 YSLEER, per germline. The CDR3 has 15 amino acids. CDR3 bases: TGCGCCAGCAGCCAATCAGCGGGGTACACAGATACGCAGTATTTT. Its translation is CASSQSAGYTDTQYF.